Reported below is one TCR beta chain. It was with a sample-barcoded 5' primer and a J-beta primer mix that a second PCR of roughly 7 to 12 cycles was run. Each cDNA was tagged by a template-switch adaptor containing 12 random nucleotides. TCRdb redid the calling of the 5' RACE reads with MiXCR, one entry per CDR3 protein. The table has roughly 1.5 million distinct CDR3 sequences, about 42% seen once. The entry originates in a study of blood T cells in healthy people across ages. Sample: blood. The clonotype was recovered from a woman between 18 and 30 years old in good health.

This chain's CDR3 is CSALYRGQGHF. In DNA form, the CDR3 reads TGCAGTGCTCTCTACAGGGGGCAAGGGCATTTT. The chain combines TRBV20-1 with TRBJ1-5; 9 nucleotides line up with TRBD1. Trimming cost V 5 bases and J 15 bases; bases outside gene matches: 8. The CDR3 is 11 residues long. Germline loops: CDR1 DFQATT, CDR2 SNEGSKA (reference sequence).